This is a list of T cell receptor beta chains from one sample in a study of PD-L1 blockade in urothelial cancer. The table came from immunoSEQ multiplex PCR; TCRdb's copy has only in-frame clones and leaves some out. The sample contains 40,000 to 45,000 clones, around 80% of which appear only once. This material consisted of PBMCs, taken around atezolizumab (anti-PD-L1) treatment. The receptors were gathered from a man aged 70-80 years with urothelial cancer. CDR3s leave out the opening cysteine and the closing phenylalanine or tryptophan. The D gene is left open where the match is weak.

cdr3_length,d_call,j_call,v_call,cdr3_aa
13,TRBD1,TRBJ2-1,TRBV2,ASSEDGQGYNEQF
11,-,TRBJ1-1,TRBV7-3,ASSGGGNTEAF
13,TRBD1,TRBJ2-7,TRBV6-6,ASRQKGQGSYEQY
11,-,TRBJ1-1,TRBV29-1,SVGGGGSTEAF
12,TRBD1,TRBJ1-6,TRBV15,ATSTGTDNSPLH
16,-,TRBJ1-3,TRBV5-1,ASSLAGQRTTSGNTIY
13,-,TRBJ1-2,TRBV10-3,AISESADRNYGYT
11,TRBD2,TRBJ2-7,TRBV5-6,ASSLGAGARQY
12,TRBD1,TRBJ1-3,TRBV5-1,ASSPYRGGNTIY
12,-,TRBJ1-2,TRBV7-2,ASSLDGVLRGYT
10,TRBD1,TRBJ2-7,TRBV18,ASSGQRGEQY
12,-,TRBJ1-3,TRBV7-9,ASSLWHSGNTIY
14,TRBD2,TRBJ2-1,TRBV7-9,ASSLLAGGVLNEQF
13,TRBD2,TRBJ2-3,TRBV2,ASSVLAGVTDTQY
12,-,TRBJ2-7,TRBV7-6,ASSAFPQGSEQY
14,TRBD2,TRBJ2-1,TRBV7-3,ASSPSGGGSYNEQF
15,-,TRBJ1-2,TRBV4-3,ASSGGGEDQANYGYT
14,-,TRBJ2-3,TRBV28,ASSSRGGAGTDTQY
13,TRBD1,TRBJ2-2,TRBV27,ASSLGQGDTGELF
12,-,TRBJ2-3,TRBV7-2,ASRPPEGGDTQY
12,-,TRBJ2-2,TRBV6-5,ASSSDRNTGELF
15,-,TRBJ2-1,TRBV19,ASSIDGPPSSYNEQF
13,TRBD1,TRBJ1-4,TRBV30,AWSVQDRGAEKLF
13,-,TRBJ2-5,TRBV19,ASSIEGGRKETQY
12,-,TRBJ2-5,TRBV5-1,ASSPRDTQETQY
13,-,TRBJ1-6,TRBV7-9,ASSLAVGGDSPLH
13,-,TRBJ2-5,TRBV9,ASSQGGGPQETQY
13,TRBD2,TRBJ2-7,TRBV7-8,ASSPSGGAPGEQY
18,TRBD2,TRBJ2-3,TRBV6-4,ASSHLILTSGRLTTDTQY
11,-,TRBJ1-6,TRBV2,ASSSKRGSPLH
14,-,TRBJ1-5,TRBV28,ASTGGYFRGNQPQH
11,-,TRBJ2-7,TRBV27,ASSLRGSYEQY
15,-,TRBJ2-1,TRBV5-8,ASSPRLGGGSYNEQF
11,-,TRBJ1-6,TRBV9,ASGQGYNSPLH
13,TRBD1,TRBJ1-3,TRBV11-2,ASSIGTGTGNTIY
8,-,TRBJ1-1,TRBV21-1,ASSRPGAF
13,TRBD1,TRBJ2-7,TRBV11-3,ASSPQGEGSYEQY
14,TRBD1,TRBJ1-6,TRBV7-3,ASSITGTGGNSPLH
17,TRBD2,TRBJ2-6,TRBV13,ASSLSVREGVSGANVLT
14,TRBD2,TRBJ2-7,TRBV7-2,ASSRQRGGSGNEQY
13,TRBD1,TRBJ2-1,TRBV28,ASSLTGMGDNEQF
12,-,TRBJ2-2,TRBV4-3,ASSLMTRRGELF
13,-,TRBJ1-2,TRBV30,AWSPSGNTNYGYT
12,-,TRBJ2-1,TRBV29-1,SVEEVKRRNEQF
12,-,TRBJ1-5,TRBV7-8,ASSLGRGNQPQH
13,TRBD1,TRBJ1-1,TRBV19,ASSSTGTGGLSAF
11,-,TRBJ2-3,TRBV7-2,ASSFGGVDTQY
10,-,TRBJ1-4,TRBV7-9,ASSQGVQRLF
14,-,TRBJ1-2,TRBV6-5,ASSYSTGIGSYGYT
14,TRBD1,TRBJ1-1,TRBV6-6,ASSRGQGTMNTEAF
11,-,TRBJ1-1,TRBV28,ASSLTANTEAF
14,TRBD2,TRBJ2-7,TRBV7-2,ASSQEREGRLLEQY
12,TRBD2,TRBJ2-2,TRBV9,ASSSTSVGGELF
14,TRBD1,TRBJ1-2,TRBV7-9,ASSLAIGTGVHGYT